This T cell receptor (beta chain) was sequenced during a study of blood T cells in healthy people across ages. As to this clonotype: What it binds is not known.

It was with a sample-barcoded 5' primer and a J-beta primer mix that a second PCR of roughly 6 to 11 cycles was run. Each single sample gave us at least 2.5 million CDR3-containing paired-end reads. A single record per CDR3 protein comes from TCRdb applying MiXCR to the 5' RACE reads. The table records hundreds of thousands of distinct CDR3 sequences, about 24% of them present only once. In germline, CDR1 is SGHDN, CDR2 FVKESK. V lost 1 base to trimming and J lost 1 base, with 5 bases between them. CDR3 length equals 14 residues. Broader study findings: Per-million-T-cell TCR beta diversity fell roughly linearly with age.

Each sample provided at least 5.5 micrograms of extracted total RNA. Sequencing used blood. The chain joins TRBV14 to TRBJ1-5, with no clear D. The sequence was obtained from a man between 70 and 80 years old in good health. CDR3 DNA: TGTGCCAGCAGCCAAGGGGCCAGCAATCAGCCCCAGCATTTT. It translates to CASSQGASNQPQHF.